This is a list of T cell receptor beta chains from one sample in a study of Ad26.COV2.S vaccination and SARS-CoV-2 variants. TCRdb's copy holds only in-frame clones and misses some; the assay was immunoSEQ multiplex PCR. The table has 500,000 or so clones, around nine tenths seen once. The specimen comprised peripheral blood, sampled in a trial of Ad26.COV2.S vaccine versus placebo. The receptors shown here come from a person between 18 and 65 years old who received the Ad26.COV2.S COVID-19 vaccine or a placebo. Both conserved end residues are part of each CDR3. A D gene is named only where the DNA matches it firmly. Not every row has a clone size; where given, it reads once, few, many or a size class.

V gene: TRBV21-1; J gene: TRBJ2-3; D gene: .; clone size: .; CDR3 DNA: TGTGCCAGCAGCGCCGCCCCGGGACTAGCGGGAGTTGACCCCGATACGCAGTATTTT; CDR3 protein: CASSAAPGLAGVDPDTQYF
V gene: TRBV5-1; J gene: TRBJ1-4; D gene: .; clone size: .; CDR3 DNA: TGCGCCAGCAGCTTACAGGGTGAACCCACTAATGAAAAACTGTTTTTT; CDR3 protein: CASSLQGEPTNEKLFF
V gene: TRBV3-1/TRBV3-2; J gene: TRBJ2-2; D gene: TRBD2; clone size: .; CDR3 DNA: TGTGCCAGCAACTACTTAGCGGGATCTTCCGGGGAGCTGTTTTTT; CDR3 protein: CASNYLAGSSGELFF
V gene: TRBV19; J gene: TRBJ1-5; D gene: .; clone size: .; CDR3 DNA: TGTGCCAGTAGTATCACGGGGGGATATCAGCCCCAGCATTTT; CDR3 protein: CASSITGGYQPQHF
V gene: TRBV2; J gene: TRBJ1-5; D gene: TRBD1; clone size: few; CDR3 DNA: TGTGCCAGCAGCGTAGGGACAGGGGAATATCAGCCCCAGCATTTT; CDR3 protein: CASSVGTGEYQPQHF
V gene: TRBV7-2; J gene: TRBJ2-1; D gene: TRBD2; clone size: .; CDR3 DNA: TGTGCCAGCAGACCGAATAGCGGGACCCGGGGCAATGAGCAGTTCTTC; CDR3 protein: CASRPNSGTRGNEQFF
V gene: TRBV9; J gene: TRBJ2-1; D gene: TRBD1; clone size: .; CDR3 DNA: TGTGCCAGCAGCGTAGCAGGGGGCAATGAGCAGTTCTTC; CDR3 protein: CASSVAGGNEQFF
V gene: TRBV19; J gene: TRBJ1-2; D gene: .; clone size: .; CDR3 DNA: TGTGCCAGTAGTACACGACAGCATGGCTACACCTTC; CDR3 protein: CASSTRQHGYTF
V gene: TRBV3-1/TRBV3-2; J gene: TRBJ1-2; D gene: .; clone size: .; CDR3 DNA: TGTGCCAGCAGCCAATTTTCGCAAGGCTACACCTTC; CDR3 protein: CASSQFSQGYTF
V gene: TRBV25-1; J gene: TRBJ2-5; D gene: .; clone size: once; CDR3 DNA: TGTGCCAGCAGCCCTCTCAACTCTCTCCAAGAGACCCAGTACTTC; CDR3 protein: CASSPLNSLQETQYF
V gene: TRBV28; J gene: TRBJ2-7; D gene: TRBD2; clone size: .; CDR3 DNA: TGTGCCAGCAGTGCTAGCGGGAGCTACGAGCAGTACTTC; CDR3 protein: CASSASGSYEQYF
V gene: TRBV12-3/TRBV12-4; J gene: TRBJ1-5; D gene: .; clone size: few; CDR3 DNA: TGTGCCAGCAGTGTTAGTGGCAATCAGCCCCAGCATTTT; CDR3 protein: CASSVSGNQPQHF
V gene: TRBV6-6; J gene: TRBJ1-2; D gene: .; clone size: .; CDR3 DNA: TGTGCCAGCCACAAAGTGGGCTATGGCTACACCTTC; CDR3 protein: CASHKVGYGYTF
V gene: TRBV30; J gene: TRBJ1-6; D gene: .; clone size: once; CDR3 DNA: TGTGCCTGGCAAGAGACCCATAATTCACCCCTCCACTTT; CDR3 protein: CAWQETHNSPLHF
V gene: TRBV7-2; J gene: TRBJ1-1; D gene: .; clone size: .; CDR3 DNA: TGTGCCAGCAGCTATACCTCCGACAGAGAAGCTTTCTTT; CDR3 protein: CASSYTSDREAFF
V gene: TRBV25-1; J gene: TRBJ1-2; D gene: .; clone size: .; CDR3 DNA: TGTGCCAGCAGTGGGTCCCAGGGTCGTGGCTACACCTTC; CDR3 protein: CASSGSQGRGYTF
V gene: TRBV11-3; J gene: TRBJ2-2; D gene: TRBD2; clone size: .; CDR3 DNA: TGTGCCAGCAGCCCTAGCGGGAGGGCGGGCACCGGGGAGCTGTTTTTT; CDR3 protein: CASSPSGRAGTGELFF
V gene: TRBV5-4; J gene: TRBJ1-1; D gene: .; clone size: .; CDR3 DNA: TGTGCCAGCAGCTTGGTCACCGGGAACACTGAAGCTTTCTTT; CDR3 protein: CASSLVTGNTEAFF
V gene: TRBV6-5; J gene: TRBJ1-1; D gene: .; clone size: .; CDR3 DNA: TGTGCCAGCACCCAGAGACAGAACACTGAAGCTTTCTTT; CDR3 protein: CASTQRQNTEAFF
V gene: TRBV27; J gene: TRBJ2-1; D gene: TRBD2; clone size: .; CDR3 DNA: TGTGCCAGCAGCAACCGGGGACTAGTCCTCAATGAGCAGTTCTTC; CDR3 protein: CASSNRGLVLNEQFF
V gene: TRBV7-2; J gene: TRBJ1-1; D gene: .; clone size: .; CDR3 DNA: TGTGCCAGCAGCTTAGTCACAGCGAACACTGAAGCTTTCTTT; CDR3 protein: CASSLVTANTEAFF
V gene: TRBV18; J gene: TRBJ1-6; D gene: TRBD1; clone size: .; CDR3 DNA: TGTGCCAGCTCACCACTGGCAGGGGGAGATTCACCCCTCCACTTT; CDR3 protein: CASSPLAGGDSPLHF
V gene: TRBV28; J gene: TRBJ1-2; D gene: .; clone size: .; CDR3 DNA: TGTGCCAGCAGTGGCGGCCGGGACTATGGCTACACCTTC; CDR3 protein: CASSGGRDYGYTF
V gene: TRBV28; J gene: TRBJ2-7; D gene: .; clone size: .; CDR3 DNA: TGTGCCAGCAATGGGATTGGCGAGCAGTACTTC; CDR3 protein: CASNGIGEQYF
V gene: TRBV29-1; J gene: TRBJ2-1; D gene: TRBD2; clone size: .; CDR3 DNA: TGCAGCGTCCCTCCCGCGGGAGGGGACAATGAGCAGTTCTTC; CDR3 protein: CSVPPAGGDNEQFF
V gene: TRBV19; J gene: TRBJ2-1; D gene: .; clone size: .; CDR3 DNA: TGTGCCAGTAGTCAATCCCAACTAGGGAATGAGCAGTTCTTC; CDR3 protein: CASSQSQLGNEQFF
V gene: TRBV28; J gene: TRBJ1-2; D gene: .; clone size: .; CDR3 DNA: TGTGCCAGCAGTTCAGTCCCATATGGCTACACCTTC; CDR3 protein: CASSSVPYGYTF
V gene: TRBV3-1/TRBV3-2; J gene: TRBJ1-3; D gene: .; clone size: .; CDR3 DNA: TGTGCCAGCAGCCTCCACTCTGGAAACACCATATATTTT; CDR3 protein: CASSLHSGNTIYF
V gene: TRBV7-3; J gene: TRBJ2-5; D gene: TRBD1; clone size: .; CDR3 DNA: TGTGCCAGCAGCCCTGGGCCAGGGGGTTTTGAGACCCAGTACTTC; CDR3 protein: CASSPGPGGFETQYF
V gene: TRBV7-6; J gene: TRBJ1-6; D gene: .; clone size: .; CDR3 DNA: TGTGCCAGCAGCTTAGGGGGAGGATGGTCACCCCTCCACTTT; CDR3 protein: CASSLGGGWSPLHF
V gene: TRBV14; J gene: TRBJ2-7; D gene: .; clone size: .; CDR3 DNA: TGTGCCAGCAGCCAAGTGCGGGGTTACGAGCAGTACTTC; CDR3 protein: CASSQVRGYEQYF
V gene: TRBV29-1; J gene: TRBJ2-5; D gene: .; clone size: .; CDR3 DNA: TGCAGCGCCCGGGTGGTGCAGGAGACCCAGTACTTC; CDR3 protein: CSARVVQETQYF
V gene: TRBV10-3; J gene: TRBJ2-5; D gene: .; clone size: .; CDR3 DNA: TGTGCCATCAGGGATGCCAGCTTGACGAGCGGAGAGACCCAGTACTTC; CDR3 protein: CAIRDASLTSGETQYF
V gene: TRBV7-2; J gene: TRBJ1-2; D gene: .; clone size: .; CDR3 DNA: TGTGCCAGCAGCTTAGCGGACGAAAACTATGGCTACACCTTC; CDR3 protein: CASSLADENYGYTF
V gene: TRBV19; J gene: TRBJ2-7; D gene: TRBD2; clone size: .; CDR3 DNA: TGTGCCAGTAGTTCGATCGGGGACTCGGGAGGATACGAGCAGTACTTC; CDR3 protein: CASSSIGDSGGYEQYF
V gene: TRBV11-2; J gene: TRBJ2-2; D gene: .; clone size: .; CDR3 DNA: TGTGCCACCAGGGCGGGACAGCCCCGAAGGAGGGGGGAGCTGTTTTTT; CDR3 protein: CATRAGQPRRRGELFF
V gene: TRBV6-5; J gene: TRBJ1-2; D gene: .; clone size: .; CDR3 DNA: TGTGCCAGCAGCCGGGGAGGGCCGAAGCTCTATGGCTACACCTTC; CDR3 protein: CASSRGGPKLYGYTF
V gene: TRBV15; J gene: TRBJ2-3; D gene: TRBD2; clone size: once; CDR3 DNA: TGTGCCACCAGCGGAAGACTAGCTGCGCTTGATACGCAGTATTTT; CDR3 protein: CATSGRLAALDTQYF